Each of the 20 T cell receptor beta chains below was sequenced from the same sample in a study of cytotoxic CD8 clonotypes in ibrutinib-treated CLL. Sequencing was performed with immunoSEQ multiplex PCR; in TCRdb, only in-frame clones are kept and a portion is missing. The sample carries more than 85,000 clones, approximately 82% recorded once. Here the sequenced sample was PBMCs, taken after 12 months of ibrutinib treatment. The receptors here all came from a human donor with chronic lymphocytic leukemia.

The V gene is TRBV5-6, the J gene TRBJ2-3; 8 nucleotides agree with TRBD2. Germline lookup yields CDR1 SGHDT and CDR2 YYEEEE. With 1 base clipped from V and 4 bases from J, the junction kept 5 bases outside the gene matches. This CDR3 is 15 amino acids long. The CDR3: CASSLLAGKSDTQYF. The CDR3 DNA reads as TGTGCCAGCAGCTTGTTAGCGGGGAAGTCAGATACGCAGTATTTT.

This chain joins TRBV6-5 and TRBJ2-7; D unresolved. The V end lost 10 bases, the J end lost 1 base, and 11 bases lay between the germline ends. This CDR3 is 12 amino acids long. The germline V gene has CDR1 MNHEY and CDR2 SVGAGI. CDR3 sequence (DNA): TGTGCCACTTCAAAAAGTTCCTACGAGCAGTACTTC. Its protein product is CATSKSSYEQYF.

This clone was counted a single time. The chain is built from TRBV15 and TRBJ2-3, with TRBD1 matching 10 bases. The germline V gene has CDR1 LNHNV and CDR2 YYDKDF (reference sequence). The CDR3 runs to 19 residues. Trimming at V came to 1 base and at J to 5 bases, leaving 15 bases not matched to a gene. The CDR3 DNA follows: TGTGCCACCAGCAGAGGTTTGCAGAGTGGACAGGGGGTTTTAGATACGCAGTATTTT. Translated, it gives CATSRGLQSGQGVLDTQYF.

The rearrangement links TRBV7-2 to TRBJ2-1; 10 bases line up with TRBD2. Germline CDR1 reads SGHTA; CDR2 reads FQGNSA. The CDR3 sequence is 16 residues long. The trim removed 4 bases at V and 8 bases at J, leaving 11 bases unmatched. The CDR3 loop reads CASSSRAGGPGYEQFF. Here the CDR3 DNA reads TGTGCCAGCAGCTCCAGAGCGGGGGGGCCCGGTTATGAGCAGTTCTTC.

The chain combines TRBV6-5 with TRBJ1-1, with 7 nucleotides matching TRBD1. V shed 6 bases and J 2 bases; nucleotides not matched to a gene: 9. Germline-derived CDR1 and CDR2 are MNHEY and SVGAGI. CDR3 length equals 15 residues. CDR3 coding DNA: TGTGCCAGCAGCTTAGGGACAGCCATTAACACTGAAGCTTTCTTT. The encoded protein is CASSLGTAINTEAFF.

This clone has a single count. This sequence joins TRBV5-6 and TRBJ2-7; no reliable D call. Germline V lookup: CDR1 SGHDT, CDR2 YYEEEE. This CDR3 has 13 amino acids. Trimming pared 0 bases from V and 4 bases from J, leaving 8 bases between. Here the CDR3 reads CASSLGQKYEQYF. In DNA, the CDR3 is TGTGCCAGCAGCTTGGGGCAGAAATACGAGCAGTACTTC. The variable domain in full, completed from reference TRBV5-6 and TRBJ2-7, reads DAGVTQSPTHLIKTRGQQVTLRCSPKSGHDTVSWYQQALGQGPQFIFQYYEEEERQRGNFPDRFSGHQFPNYSSELNVNALLLGDSALYLCASSLGQKYEQYFGPGTRLTVT.

This sequence joins TRBV28 and TRBJ1-6, with D possibly being TRBD1 (5 bases). The V gene's germline CDR1 is MDHEN and CDR2 SYDVKM. V dropped 2 bases and J dropped 6 bases, with 5 bases sitting between them. CDR3 length equals 13 residues. The CDR3 DNA reads TGTGCCAGCAGTTTAGACAGTAATTCACCCCTCCACTTT. This translates into CASSLDSNSPLHF.

The chain employs TRBV6-1 and TRBJ2-7; 7 nucleotides match TRBD1. From germline, CDR1 is MNHNS and CDR2 SASEGT. V shed 2 bases and J 1 base; nucleotides not matched to a gene: 8. This CDR3 is 16 amino acids long. CDR3 region: CASSEMAGDSSYEQYF. In DNA, the CDR3 is TGTGCCAGCAGTGAAATGGCCGGGGACAGTTCCTACGAGCAGTACTTC.

The V call is TRBV6-5, the J call TRBJ2-5; maybe TRBD2 (5 bases). The germline V and J ends were trimmed by 0 bases and 2 bases, with 10 bases remaining between them. This CDR3 comprises 15 residues. Germline V gene lookup returns CDR1 MNHEY and CDR2 SVGAGI. CDR3 sequence (DNA): TGTGCCAGCAGTTACTCTCCGGGGTTTCAAGAGACCCAGTACTTC. Translation gives CASSYSPGFQETQYF.

The chain carries TRBV28 and TRBJ1-2; 8 positions match TRBD1. With V trimmed by 5 bases and J by 4 bases, 12 bases remained unmatched. Per germline, CDR1 MDHEN and CDR2 SYDVKM. CDR3 length: 16 amino acids. The CDR3 DNA reads as TGTGCCAGCAGTATAGCCGGGACAGGCGGAATCTATGGCTACACCTTC. Translated: CASSIAGTGGIYGYTF.

The chain couples TRBV5-1 to TRBJ1-1, with 12 bases matching TRBD1. This CDR3 is built from 14 residues. Per the germline V gene, CDR1 is SGHRS and CDR2 is YFSETQ. Losses at the gene ends were 4 bases for V and 7 bases for J; bases not matched to a gene: 5. CDR3 protein: CASSLRDRGHEAFF. The CDR3 DNA follows: TGCGCCAGCAGCCTGAGGGACAGGGGGCATGAAGCTTTCTTT. Drawing the rest from reference TRBV5-1 and TRBJ1-1, the complete variable domain is KAGVTQTPRYLIKTRGQQVTLSCSPISGHRSVSWYQQTPGQGLQFLFEYFSETQRNKGNFPGRFSGRQFSNSRSEMNVSTLELGDSALYLCASSLRDRGHEAFFGQGTRLTVV.

V and J are TRBV30 and TRBJ1-2; no clear D gene. V was cut by 1 base and J by 9 bases, with 15 bases left in between. The CDR3 runs 13 residues. Per the germline V gene, CDR1 is GTSNPN and CDR2 is SVGIG (reference sequence). CDR3 sequence: CAWSGEKPARYTF. CDR3 nucleotide sequence: TGTGCCTGGAGTGGGGAGAAACCGGCGCGCTACACCTTC.

The genes are TRBV5-4 and TRBJ2-7; 8 bases align to TRBD2. This CDR3 is 14 amino acids long. The V gene's germline CDR1 is SGHNT and CDR2 YYREEE (reference sequence). V gave up 5 bases and J gave up 0 bases; unmatched junction bases: 4. CDR3 protein: CASRVSGDSYEQYF. CDR3 sequence (DNA): TGTGCCAGCAGGGTTAGCGGGGACTCCTACGAGCAGTACTTC.

The J gene is TRBJ2-3, the V gene TRBV9, with a tentative D call TRBD1 (5 bases). V shed 1 base and J shed 4 bases, with 10 bases lying between them. There are 14 residues in the CDR3. The germline V gene encodes CDR1 SGDLS and CDR2 YYNGEE. Here the CDR3 reads CASSVQGSSDTQYF. The CDR3 DNA reads as TGTGCCAGCAGCGTACAGGGTAGCTCAGATACGCAGTATTTT.

This clone was counted a few times. As DNA, the CDR3 is TGTGCCAGCAGTCCTACAGGGGAACGCAATTCACCCCTCCACTTT. Residues: CASSPTGERNSPLHF. The chain recombines TRBV7-8 with TRBJ1-6; 7 nucleotides match TRBD1. CDR1 SGHVS and CDR2 FQNEAQ come from the germline V gene. The CDR3 runs to 15 residues. V shed 6 bases and J 7 bases; nucleotides not matched to a gene: 9.

The chain recombines TRBV14 with TRBJ2-5; D is undetermined. This CDR3 contains 12 residues. Germline loops: CDR1 SGHDN, CDR2 FVKESK. V was cut by 1 base and J by 7 bases, with 7 bases left in between. The CDR3 nucleotides are TGTGCCAGCAGCCAAGGACCTCGGACCCAGTACTTC. This sequence encodes CASSQGPRTQYF.

This CDR3 reads CASSPVGGLYEQYF. The DNA for the CDR3 is TGTGCCAGCTCACCAGTCGGGGGGCTGTACGAGCAGTACTTC. The V and J genes are TRBV18 and TRBJ2-7; TRBD2 might be the D (7 bases). CDR3 length: 14 residues. Germline V gene sequence: CDR1 KGHSH, CDR2 LQKENI. The V end lost 2 bases, the J end lost 4 bases, and 12 bases lay between the germline ends.

This clone was observed a few times. One end of the junction fails to match germline, which may point to a read error. V and J are TRBV5-1 and TRBJ2-7; the match to TRBD1 covers 7 bases. There are 14 residues in the CDR3. Germline assignment: CDR1 SGHRS and CDR2 YFSETQ. The CDR3 bases are TGCGCCAGCAGCGGGGACAGCTTAACCTACGAGCAGTCCTTC. Its translation: CASSGDSLTYEQSF.

This chain uses TRBV30 with TRBJ1-2, with 7 bases matching TRBD1. The V and J ends lost 1 base and 6 bases, in that order; junction bases with no gene match: 11. Germline V gene lookup returns CDR1 GTSNPN and CDR2 SVGIG (reference sequence). The CDR3 loop spans 15 amino acids. The CDR3 coding sequence is TGTGCCTGGAGTGACCACAGGGGAGGGAAAAATGGCTACACCTTC. Encoded protein: CAWSDHRGGKNGYTF.

The rearrangement joins TRBV28 to TRBJ2-3; D perhaps matches TRBD2 (6 bases). The germline V and J ends were trimmed by 4 bases and 0 bases, with 14 bases remaining between them. The length of the CDR3 is 16 residues. Germline V gene lookup returns CDR1 MDHEN and CDR2 SYDVKM. CDR3 in amino acids: CASSSAGGWSTDTQYF. CDR3 nucleotide sequence: TGTGCCAGCAGTTCGGCCGGGGGTTGGAGCACAGATACGCAGTATTTT.